This T cell receptor beta chain emerged from a study of shared T cell receptors in the human thymus. Germline V lookup: CDR1 LGHNA, CDR2 YNFKEQ. The CDR3 contains 13 residues. V dropped 7 bases and J dropped 8 bases, with 15 bases sitting between them. Here immunoSEQ multiplex PCR was the method, and the copy in TCRdb shows in-frame clones only, minus some. The sample has about 400,000 clones; roughly 94% are singletons. This sequence was found in a human donor. Input material: thymocytes. This chain connects TRBV4-2 to TRBJ2-1; D is ambiguous. The CDR3 nucleotides read TGTGCCAGCACTCAGGACCTGGGGTATGAGCAGTTCTTC. Translating it yields CASTQDLGYEQFF.